This T cell receptor beta chain was found in a study of blood T cell repertoires in COVID-19. Clones were read by immunoSEQ multiplex PCR, and TCRdb kept only the in-frame ones, dropping some. The sample contains over 300,000 clones, roughly 89% of which appear only once. This CDR3 spans 12 amino acids. Per the germline V gene, CDR1 is LNHDA and CDR2 is SQIVND (reference sequence). V lost 4 bases and J 6 bases, leaving 9 bases between the germline ends. J is TRBJ1-1 and V is TRBV19; D remains ambiguous. The clonotype was recovered from a man aged 18 to 29 with active or convalescent COVID-19. Sequencing used peripheral blood. CDR3: CASSTPRAEAFF. As DNA, the CDR3 is TGTGCCAGTAGTACGCCGCGGGCTGAAGCTTTCTTT. Full variable domain (outside the CDR3, taken from reference TRBV19 and TRBJ1-1): DGGITQSPKYLFRKEGQNVTLSCEQNLNHDAMYWYRQDPGQGLRLIYYSQIVNDFQKGDIAEGYSVSREKKESFPLTVTSAQKNPTAFYLCASSTPRAEAFFGQGTRLTVV.